The rows below give T cell receptor beta chains drawn from one sample of a study of blood T cell repertoires in COVID-19. Clones were read by immunoSEQ multiplex PCR, and TCRdb kept only the in-frame ones, dropping some. The data show around 240,000 clones, about 90% seen once. Sequencing input: PBMCs or T cells enriched from blood (not recorded which). The source is a man in his fifties who had been exposed to COVID-19. The CDR3 runs from the conserved cysteine through the conserved F or W. The D gene is left open where the match is weak. Clone size is given for some rows only: seen once, a few or many times, or a class if the clone is expanded.

V gene	clone size	J gene	D gene	CDR3 DNA	CDR3 protein
TRBV14	NA	TRBJ1-6	NA	TGTGCCAGCAGCCAAGATGTCCCCCAGGGCTATAATTCACCCCTCCACTTT	CASSQDVPQGYNSPLHF
TRBV15	once	TRBJ1-5	TRBD1	TGTGCCACCAGCGGGACAGTCATTCAGCCCCAGCATTTT	CATSGTVIQPQHF
TRBV7-3	NA	TRBJ2-3	NA	TGTGCCAGCAGCTTAACACCCAGAGGGGGAACAGATACGCAGTATTTT	CASSLTPRGGTDTQYF
TRBV5-1	NA	TRBJ1-1	TRBD1	TGCGCCAGCAGCTTCGGGACAGGGTTCGACACTGAAGCTTTCTTT	CASSFGTGFDTEAFF
TRBV5-4	NA	TRBJ2-5	NA	TGTGCCAGCAGCTACGGAAGCGGGGAGACCCAGTACTTC	CASSYGSGETQYF
TRBV6-2/TRBV6-3	NA	TRBJ2-5	TRBD2	TGTGCCAGCAGTTACTCGCCTGACTATAGCGGGGGGGCCCCAGAGACCCAGTACTTC	CASSYSPDYSGGAPETQYF
TRBV3-1/TRBV3-2	NA	TRBJ1-6	NA	TGTGCCAGCAGTATCGCCGGCTCCTCGGGTTCACCCCTCCACTTT	CASSIAGSSGSPLHF
TRBV2	NA	TRBJ1-1	NA	TGTGCCAGCAGGAGTTACGAGTCTGCTTTCTTT	CASRSYESAFF
TRBV6-5	once	TRBJ1-1	TRBD1	TGTGCCAGCAGCCCCCAGGGACAGGGCCAAACTGAAGCTTTCTTT	CASSPQGQGQTEAFF
TRBV28	NA	TRBJ2-2	NA	TGTGCCAGCAGCTCTCAGGCGACCGGGGAGCTGTTTTTT	CASSSQATGELFF
TRBV25-1	NA	TRBJ1-2	TRBD1	TGTGCCAGCAGCGTAGCAGGGGGAGCTAACTATGGCTACACCTTC	CASSVAGGANYGYTF
TRBV28	once	TRBJ2-1	NA	TGTGCCAGCAGTTCCCCCGGAGGGGGGGAGTACAATGAGCAGTTCTTC	CASSSPGGGEYNEQFF
TRBV15	NA	TRBJ2-1	TRBD2	TGTGCCACCAGCAGAGAGGGGACTAGCGAGCTTGACAATGAGCAGTTCTTC	CATSREGTSELDNEQFF
TRBV14	NA	TRBJ1-1	NA	TGTGCCAGCAGCTCCAGTTTGAACACTGAAGCTTTCTTT	CASSSSLNTEAFF
TRBV28	NA	TRBJ1-3	NA	TGTGCCAGCAGTTCTTTAGGAGCGAAGGGAAACACCATATATTTT	CASSSLGAKGNTIYF
TRBV7-3	NA	TRBJ1-1	NA	TGTGCCAGCAGGTCCGCGGGCGGGAGTATTGTAGTCTTT	CASRSAGGSIVVF
TRBV27	NA	TRBJ1-5	NA	TGTGCCAGCAGAAAACTACGGGGGGGGTTTGGAAGCAATCAGCCCCAGCATTTT	CASRKLRGGFGSNQPQHF
TRBV30	NA	TRBJ2-3	TRBD1	TGTGCCTGGAGTTTCAGGGGGAGTGCAGATACGCAGTATTTT	CAWSFRGSADTQYF
TRBV18	NA	TRBJ1-1	NA	TGTGCCAGCTCACCAGCGACTATGAACACTGAAGCTTTCTTT	CASSPATMNTEAFF
TRBV3-1/TRBV3-2	NA	TRBJ2-3	NA	TGTGCCAGCAGCCAAGCAAGCACAGATACGCAGTATTTT	CASSQASTDTQYF
TRBV3-1/TRBV3-2	NA	TRBJ1-5	NA	TGTGCCAGCAGCCAAGATGCGGGGAACAATCAGCCCCAGCATTTT	CASSQDAGNNQPQHF
TRBV6-6	NA	TRBJ2-1	TRBD2	TGTGCCAGCTCTAGCGGGGCCTCCTACAATGAGCAGTTCTTC	CASSSGASYNEQFF
TRBV5-1	NA	TRBJ2-5	NA	TGCGCCAGCAGCGTCGGGACACATGAGGAGACCCAGTACTTC	CASSVGTHEETQYF
TRBV3-1/TRBV3-2	NA	TRBJ1-2	NA	TGTGCCAGCAGCCAAGGTTGGGGGGAGACCTATGGCTACACCTTC	CASSQGWGETYGYTF
TRBV27	NA	TRBJ2-3	NA	TGTGCCAGCAGTCCACAGGGTCTAGCTAGCACAGATACGCAGTATTTT	CASSPQGLASTDTQYF
TRBV10-1	NA	TRBJ1-3	TRBD1	TGCGCCAGCAGCTCCGGGACAGATACTGGAAACACCATATATTTT	CASSSGTDTGNTIYF
TRBV5-1	once	TRBJ2-1	TRBD2	TGCGCCAGCAGTCTGACTAGCTTCAACAATGAGCAGTTCTTC	CASSLTSFNNEQFF
TRBV9	NA	TRBJ2-5	TRBD2	TGTGCCAGCAGCGTATCTAGCGGGGGCCTCCAAGAGACCCAGTACTTC	CASSVSSGGLQETQYF
TRBV5-1	NA	TRBJ1-4	NA	TGCGCCAGCAGATCAGGGGCTAATGAAAAACTGTTTTTT	CASRSGANEKLFF
TRBV24-1	NA	TRBJ2-3	TRBD1	TGTGCCACCAGTGACGGTGGACAGGGGGCAGATACGCAGTATTTT	CATSDGGQGADTQYF
TRBV15	NA	TRBJ1-2	NA	TGTGCCACCAGCAGAAATCGCGGGGGGGGACGCCAGGATGGCTACACCTTC	CATSRNRGGGRQDGYTF
TRBV5-1	NA	TRBJ2-7	NA	TGCGCCAGCAAAATTAATGAGGCTAACGAGCAGTACTTC	CASKINEANEQYF
TRBV10-3	few	TRBJ1-5	TRBD1	TGTGCCATCAGCCGCGACAGGGTAGGGAATCAGCCCCAGCATTTT	CAISRDRVGNQPQHF
TRBV29-1	NA	TRBJ1-1	NA	TGCAGCGCCTCAACGCGACGGAGGAACACTGAAGCTTTCTTT	CSASTRRRNTEAFF
TRBV29-1	NA	TRBJ2-5	TRBD1	TGCAGCGTTGGACAGGGATTAGTGGAGACCCAGTACTTC	CSVGQGLVETQYF
TRBV14	NA	TRBJ2-1	NA	TGTGCCAGCAGCCAAGACTCCGGGGGAGAGCAGTTCTTC	CASSQDSGGEQFF
TRBV6-5	NA	TRBJ1-4	NA	TGTGCCAGCAATCCGGGAAACGTGTATGAAAAACTGTTTTTT	CASNPGNVYEKLFF
TRBV5-4	once	TRBJ1-6	TRBD1	TGTGCCAGCAGCTTGGTGATCACAGGGGCCCTCAATTCACCCCTCCACTTT	CASSLVITGALNSPLHF
TRBV28	few	TRBJ1-5	NA	TGTGCCAGCAGTTTAAGAGGTCAGCCCCAGCATTTT	CASSLRGQPQHF
TRBV11-2	once	TRBJ1-3	TRBD1	TGTGCCAGCAGCAGACAGGGGGCGGCTGGAAACACCATATATTTT	CASSRQGAAGNTIYF
TRBV28	NA	TRBJ2-3	TRBD1	TGTGCCAGCAGACCGACAGGGGGTGGTACAGATACGCAGTATTTT	CASRPTGGGTDTQYF
TRBV6-5	NA	TRBJ1-1	TRBD1	TGTGCCAGCAGTAACAGGGGCGGAAGGAACACTGAAGCTTTCTTT	CASSNRGGRNTEAFF
TRBV5-4	NA	TRBJ2-2	TRBD1	TGTGCCAGCAGCTTGGCGTCAGGACAGGGGAACACCGGGGAGCTGTTTTTT	CASSLASGQGNTGELFF
TRBV6-2/TRBV6-3	NA	TRBJ1-3	TRBD1	TGTGCCAGCAGCTCTGACAGGGGGCCGAATGGAAACACCATATATTTT	CASSSDRGPNGNTIYF
TRBV5-1	NA	TRBJ2-5	TRBD2	TGCGCCAGCAGCTCGGGGACTAGCTTGGAGACCCAGTACTTC	CASSSGTSLETQYF
TRBV9	NA	TRBJ1-2	NA	TGTGCCAGCAGCGTAGGCGGATCCGGCTATGGCTACACCTTC	CASSVGGSGYGYTF